These T cell receptor beta chains were read from a single sample in a study of CD8+CD57+ T cells in acquired aplastic anemia. TCRdb re-derived calls from the reads in MiXCR, one entry per CDR3 protein. The profile covers hundreds of thousands of distinct CDR3 sequences, with less than 35% appearing a single time and 0.8% to 0.85% taken by the ten largest. Input material: sorted CD4+, CD8+, or CD8+CD57+ T cells (not recorded which) from PBMCs. Every receptor here comes from a human donor with aplastic anemia. The CDR3 runs from the conserved cysteine through the conserved F or W. D genes are given only for firm matches. Size tells how often a clone was seen (once, few, many) or the class of an expanded clone, and some rows leave it out.

clone_size: NA
d_call: NA
j_call: TRBJ1-3
v_call: TRBV15
cdr3_nt: TGTGCCACCAGCAGAGACTCTGCTAGGCACACCATATATTTT
cdr3_aa: CATSRDSARHTIYF

clone_size: NA
d_call: NA
j_call: TRBJ1-5
v_call: TRBV18
cdr3_nt: TGTGCCAGCTCAACTACACCGACAAGCAATCAGCCCCAGCATTTT
cdr3_aa: CASSTTPTSNQPQHF

clone_size: once
d_call: TRBD1
j_call: TRBJ1-4
v_call: TRBV10-3
cdr3_nt: TGTGCCATCAGTGAGGGTGGACAGGGGGCAGAAAAACTGTTTTTT
cdr3_aa: CAISEGGQGAEKLFF

clone_size: few
d_call: NA
j_call: TRBJ1-2
v_call: TRBV6-1
cdr3_nt: TGTGCCAGCAGTACCTACTCCGGTGGCTACACCTTC
cdr3_aa: CASSTYSGGYTF

clone_size: many
d_call: NA
j_call: TRBJ1-6
v_call: TRBV15
cdr3_nt: TGTGCCACCAGCAGATCCAAAGGGGTGGACTCACCCCTCCACTTT
cdr3_aa: CATSRSKGVDSPLHF

clone_size: NA
d_call: NA
j_call: TRBJ1-2
v_call: TRBV7-2
cdr3_nt: TGTGCCAGCAGCTTAGCAGGGAGGACAGTGGATGGCTACACCTTC
cdr3_aa: CASSLAGRTVDGYTF

clone_size: NA
d_call: NA
j_call: TRBJ2-1
v_call: TRBV13
cdr3_nt: TGTGCCAGCAGCTTAGGCCGCGGCGGGCTCTCCTACAATGAGCAGTTCTTC
cdr3_aa: CASSLGRGGLSYNEQFF

clone_size: NA
d_call: NA
j_call: TRBJ2-7
v_call: TRBV4-3
cdr3_nt: TGCGCCAGCAGCCAATTAGGGACCCGGGAGCAGTACTTC
cdr3_aa: CASSQLGTREQYF

clone_size: NA
d_call: NA
j_call: TRBJ2-5
v_call: TRBV11-1
cdr3_nt: TGTGCCAGCAGCTTAGTCGATGGAGAGACCCAGTACTTC
cdr3_aa: CASSLVDGETQYF

clone_size: NA
d_call: NA
j_call: TRBJ1-1
v_call: TRBV19
cdr3_nt: TGTGCCAGTAGTAAGGCTGACAGGAGAAACACTGAAGCTTTCTTT
cdr3_aa: CASSKADRRNTEAFF

clone_size: NA
d_call: NA
j_call: TRBJ2-3
v_call: TRBV4-3
cdr3_nt: TGCGCCAGCAGCCAGGCTAGCCCAGATACGCAGTATTTT
cdr3_aa: CASSQASPDTQYF

clone_size: NA
d_call: NA
j_call: TRBJ2-5
v_call: TRBV7-4
cdr3_nt: TGTGCCAGCAGCTTCCCGGGAGTCAGGCAAGAGACCCAGTACTTC
cdr3_aa: CASSFPGVRQETQYF

clone_size: few
d_call: NA
j_call: TRBJ1-1
v_call: TRBV11-1
cdr3_nt: TGTGCCAGCAGCTTAGGCTCAGGGGCAGGCGGCACTGAAGCTTTCTTT
cdr3_aa: CASSLGSGAGGTEAFF

clone_size: once
d_call: NA
j_call: TRBJ2-7
v_call: TRBV15
cdr3_nt: TGTGCCACCAGCAGAGGGGGGTTAACCAACGAGCAGTACTTC
cdr3_aa: CATSRGGLTNEQYF

clone_size: NA
d_call: TRBD2
j_call: TRBJ2-7
v_call: TRBV12-3/TRBV12-4
cdr3_nt: TGTGCCAGCAGACCATTCCCCGGGGTGACTAGCGGGAAGACCTACGAGCAGTACTTC
cdr3_aa: CASRPFPGVTSGKTYEQYF

clone_size: many
d_call: NA
j_call: TRBJ2-5
v_call: TRBV2
cdr3_nt: TGTGCCAGCAGTGATTCCGGGGAGACCCAGTACTTC
cdr3_aa: CASSDSGETQYF

clone_size: NA
d_call: TRBD1
j_call: TRBJ2-1
v_call: TRBV15
cdr3_nt: TGTGCCACCAGCAGGGACACGACAGGGGGGGCAGACAATGAGCAGTTCTTC
cdr3_aa: CATSRDTTGGADNEQFF

clone_size: many
d_call: TRBD1
j_call: TRBJ1-1
v_call: TRBV2
cdr3_nt: TGTGCCAGCAGCAACAGGGGGATGAACACTGAAGCTTTCTTT
cdr3_aa: CASSNRGMNTEAFF

clone_size: NA
d_call: TRBD1
j_call: TRBJ1-2
v_call: TRBV19
cdr3_nt: TGTGCCAGTAGTATCCGGCAGGGGGGCAACACCTTC
cdr3_aa: CASSIRQGGNTF

clone_size: NA
d_call: TRBD1
j_call: TRBJ1-5
v_call: TRBV5-6
cdr3_nt: TGTGCCAGCACCGTACCGGGACAGGGAAATCAGCCCCAGCATTTT
cdr3_aa: CASTVPGQGNQPQHF

clone_size: NA
d_call: TRBD1
j_call: TRBJ2-1
v_call: TRBV3-1
cdr3_nt: TGTGCCAGCAGCTTGGGACAGGGGAGAAAAGGTGAGCAGTTCTTC
cdr3_aa: CASSLGQGRKGEQFF

clone_size: NA
d_call: NA
j_call: TRBJ2-2
v_call: TRBV5-1
cdr3_nt: TGCGCCAGCAGCTTCGCGGGGAAGAACACCGGGGAGCTGTTTTTT
cdr3_aa: CASSFAGKNTGELFF

clone_size: NA
d_call: TRBD2
j_call: TRBJ2-1
v_call: TRBV2
cdr3_nt: TGTGCCAGCACCTTAATAGCGGGACATGAGCAGTTCTTC
cdr3_aa: CASTLIAGHEQFF

clone_size: NA
d_call: NA
j_call: TRBJ2-7
v_call: TRBV6-1
cdr3_nt: TGTGCCAGCAGTGAACCCCGTTTCGCAGTCTACGAGCAGTACTTC
cdr3_aa: CASSEPRFAVYEQYF

clone_size: NA
d_call: TRBD1
j_call: TRBJ1-5
v_call: TRBV7-2
cdr3_nt: TGTGCCAGCAGCTTTACAGGGGACCTCAATCAGCCCCAGCATTTT
cdr3_aa: CASSFTGDLNQPQHF

clone_size: NA
d_call: TRBD1
j_call: TRBJ1-1
v_call: TRBV29-1
cdr3_nt: TGCAGCGTTGGACAGGGATCTGAAGCTTTCTTT
cdr3_aa: CSVGQGSEAFF

clone_size: many
d_call: NA
j_call: TRBJ1-5
v_call: TRBV6-1
cdr3_nt: TGTGCCAGCGCTACGGACGGCAGCAATCAGCCCCAGCATTTT
cdr3_aa: CASATDGSNQPQHF

clone_size: few
d_call: TRBD2
j_call: TRBJ2-1
v_call: TRBV9
cdr3_nt: TGTGCCAGCAGCGTAGTCGGGACTAGCGACGAGCAGTTCTTC
cdr3_aa: CASSVVGTSDEQFF

clone_size: NA
d_call: NA
j_call: TRBJ1-3
v_call: TRBV18
cdr3_nt: TGTGCCAGCTCACCCCAGGGAACACGGACTCTCTGGCGAAACACCATATATTTT
cdr3_aa: CASSPQGTRTLWRNTIYF

clone_size: NA
d_call: NA
j_call: TRBJ2-4
v_call: TRBV4-3
cdr3_nt: TGCGCCAGCAGCCAAGTAAGGGGGGGCTCAAACATTCAGTACTTC
cdr3_aa: CASSQVRGGSNIQYF

clone_size: many
d_call: TRBD1
j_call: TRBJ1-5
v_call: TRBV14
cdr3_nt: TGTGCCAGCAGCCAATGGCCAGGGGGCGAAAGCAATCAGCCCCAGCATTTT
cdr3_aa: CASSQWPGGESNQPQHF

clone_size: NA
d_call: NA
j_call: TRBJ1-6
v_call: TRBV27
cdr3_nt: TGTGCCAGCAGTCTGGCCCGGCAGGGGTCGACCCTCCACTTT
cdr3_aa: CASSLARQGSTLHF

clone_size: many
d_call: NA
j_call: TRBJ1-1
v_call: TRBV7-8
cdr3_nt: TGTGCCAGCAGCTTAACGGGTCACCTGAACACTGAAGCTTTCTTT
cdr3_aa: CASSLTGHLNTEAFF

clone_size: many
d_call: NA
j_call: TRBJ1-1
v_call: TRBV9
cdr3_nt: TGTGCCAGCAGCGTGTCGTCGGTACGTGGGACTGAAGCTTTCTTT
cdr3_aa: CASSVSSVRGTEAFF

clone_size: NA
d_call: NA
j_call: TRBJ1-1
v_call: TRBV25-1
cdr3_nt: TGCGCCAGCAGCCAAGATAGATGGCAGATCATGAACACTGAAGCTTTCTTT
cdr3_aa: CASSQDRWQIMNTEAFF

clone_size: many
d_call: TRBD2
j_call: TRBJ2-7
v_call: TRBV20-1
cdr3_nt: TGCAGTGCGGAGAGCGGGGCCCTCTACGAGCAGTACTTC
cdr3_aa: CSAESGALYEQYF

clone_size: NA
d_call: NA
j_call: TRBJ1-5
v_call: TRBV5-1
cdr3_nt: TGCGCCAGCAGCCAATCGGGGGGAGAGCAGCCCCAGCATTTT
cdr3_aa: CASSQSGGEQPQHF

clone_size: few
d_call: NA
j_call: TRBJ2-3
v_call: TRBV12-3/TRBV12-4
cdr3_nt: TGTGCCAGCAGCTCATCTACGGGGGCTAGCTATACAGATACGCAGTATTTT
cdr3_aa: CASSSSTGASYTDTQYF

clone_size: NA
d_call: TRBD1
j_call: TRBJ1-5
v_call: TRBV10-3
cdr3_nt: TGTGCCATCAGTCCTAGGGGACAGGGATATCAGCCCCAGCATTTT
cdr3_aa: CAISPRGQGYQPQHF

clone_size: NA
d_call: NA
j_call: TRBJ2-7
v_call: TRBV7-2
cdr3_nt: TGTGCCAGCAGCCGACCCACCGGGGAGCAGTACTTC
cdr3_aa: CASSRPTGEQYF

clone_size: many
d_call: NA
j_call: TRBJ2-5
v_call: TRBV24-1
cdr3_nt: TGTGCCACCAGTGATTTCTCCCAGGGACAAGAGACCCAGTACTTC
cdr3_aa: CATSDFSQGQETQYF

clone_size: NA
d_call: TRBD1
j_call: TRBJ2-1
v_call: TRBV11-1
cdr3_nt: TGTGCCAGCAGCTCGGGACAGGGATATGTTTCTGAGCAGTTCTTC
cdr3_aa: CASSSGQGYVSEQFF

clone_size: NA
d_call: TRBD2
j_call: TRBJ2-1
v_call: TRBV5-1
cdr3_nt: TGCGCCAGCAGCTTCTTTGACGGGGGGAGGGCCAAGGACGAGCAGTTCTTC
cdr3_aa: CASSFFDGGRAKDEQFF

clone_size: NA
d_call: NA
j_call: TRBJ1-1
v_call: TRBV18
cdr3_nt: TGTGCCAGCTCACCATCGGAAATGAACACTGAAGCTTTCTTT
cdr3_aa: CASSPSEMNTEAFF

clone_size: NA
d_call: NA
j_call: TRBJ1-2
v_call: TRBV27
cdr3_nt: TGTGCCAGCAGGGGTTCGTGGGGGCGCCACTATGGCTACACCTTC
cdr3_aa: CASRGSWGRHYGYTF

clone_size: many
d_call: NA
j_call: TRBJ2-7
v_call: TRBV25-1
cdr3_nt: TGTGCCAGCAGTGAAGATTTCCACGAGCAGTACTTC
cdr3_aa: CASSEDFHEQYF

clone_size: NA
d_call: NA
j_call: TRBJ2-3
v_call: TRBV20-1
cdr3_nt: TGCAGTGCTAGAGACCCACAGGGAAAAACAGATACGCAGTATTTT
cdr3_aa: CSARDPQGKTDTQYF

clone_size: NA
d_call: NA
j_call: TRBJ1-2
v_call: TRBV3-1
cdr3_nt: TGTGCCAGCAGCCAGGGAGGGGCGTCTGTACGCACCTTC
cdr3_aa: CASSQGGASVRTF